This is a list of T cell receptor beta chains from one sample in a study of T cells in Graves' hyperthyroidism and ophthalmopathy. MiXCR, applied by TCRdb to the multiplex PCR reads, yields one record per CDR3 protein. In the table there are some 490,000 distinct CDR3 sequences, roughly 16% of which are singletons. Sequences were obtained from blood. The source is a woman in her twenties or thirties with Graves' ophthalmopathy. The conserved cysteine and the conserved F or W are not part of the CDR3 here. Each record gives: V gene, J gene, CDR3 protein.

TRBV5-5	TRBJ2-3	ASSSGKAGWADTQY
TRBV7-2	TRBJ2-3	ASSLPPGDTQY
TRBV28	TRBJ1-1	ASSLSGPEAF
TRBV6-1	TRBJ2-5	ASSSPDREAETQY
TRBV6-1	TRBJ1-2	ASREGTGGMRGYT
TRBV6-1	TRBJ2-3	ASSSPQQWGLTDTQY
TRBV7-2	TRBJ2-1	ASSSQPTVYNEQF
TRBV20-1	TRBJ2-1	SARVVSSYNEQF
TRBV10-2	TRBJ1-2	ASSELGADGYT
TRBV2	TRBJ2-7	ASGRQGSESYEQY
TRBV6-1	TRBJ2-7	ASTKLTGKGYEQY
TRBV12-3/TRBV12-4	TRBJ2-1	ASSGNARDEQF
TRBV18	TRBJ2-1	ASSPASRSYNEQF
TRBV30	TRBJ2-5	AWGTAVETQY
TRBV28	TRBJ2-7	ASGGMGLTYEQY
TRBV4-1	TRBJ1-3	ASSQDRVTGNTIY
TRBV18	TRBJ2-1	ASSRSTGSSYNEQF
TRBV28	TRBJ1-5	ASSLTGGANQPQH
TRBV9	TRBJ2-7	ASSVSTSSYEQY
TRBV2	TRBJ2-3	ATSDPGQDTDTQY
TRBV27	TRBJ2-6	ASSLTGGTGANVLT
TRBV27	TRBJ1-1	ASSLWQTNTEAF
TRBV14	TRBJ2-3	ASSQEFTQY
TRBV6-1	TRBJ2-3	TSTARVDTQY
TRBV19	TRBJ2-5	ATGQGARGETQY
TRBV7-3	TRBJ2-1	ASSSGESSYNEQF
TRBV28	TRBJ2-1	ASSLLGQASHNEQF
TRBV15	TRBJ2-3	ATSRDYPTSSTDTQY
TRBV6-1	TRBJ2-2	ASTPSTGELF
TRBV30	TRBJ2-1	AWSVEGAYNEQF
TRBV9	TRBJ2-2	ASSDRDRGNTGELF
TRBV30	TRBJ2-7	ACPGQGWEQY
TRBV12-3/TRBV12-4	TRBJ2-3	ASSLTRSRTDTQY
TRBV7-6	TRBJ2-7	ASSLGLAGEGYEQY
TRBV6-1	TRBJ2-3	ASSYSSQGRTDTQY
TRBV5-1	TRBJ2-1	ASSPGFTYNEQF
TRBV29-1	TRBJ2-1	SVTTRLAGNEQF
TRBV5-6	TRBJ2-5	ASSPVPIGQGRGETQY
TRBV20-1	TRBJ2-1	SANRDSDSYNEQF
TRBV27	TRBJ1-4	ASSSWWTNEKLF
TRBV5-1	TRBJ2-5	ASSPGVRETQY
TRBV24-1	TRBJ2-1	ATSKPDRVGEQF
TRBV2	TRBJ2-7	ASSEELAHAYEQY
TRBV12-3/TRBV12-4	TRBJ2-2	ASSFRGGASTGELF
TRBV3-1	TRBJ1-5	ASSGGIGTGAQPQH
TRBV12-5	TRBJ2-7	ASGYAGSYEQY
TRBV2	TRBJ2-7	ASALTGDRLTYEQY
TRBV6-2/TRBV6-3	TRBJ2-1	ASSLPPTGGRGQF
TRBV3-1	TRBJ2-4	ASSQDPWTHEPKY
TRBV6-2/TRBV6-3	TRBJ2-7	ASLDPGGTYEQY
TRBV11-2	TRBJ2-7	ASNLLNEAKNTPIRLYGQY
TRBV7-9	TRBJ2-3	ASSFGLAGVGGPDTQY
TRBV20-1	TRBJ2-5	SARDWGPLGQETQY